This T cell receptor beta chain was sequenced during a study of monozygotic twins with inflammatory bowel disease. The CDR3 extends over 13 amino acids. The germline V gene encodes CDR1 SGHAT and CDR2 FQNNGV. Study-level findings and limits: Clonotypes shared with others were fewer in IBD patients than in healthy twins, especially with disease activity. The data gave no support to a single strong IBD-associated signal or clonotype. Those with IBD had lower TCRbeta diversity (inverse Simpson) than their healthy co-twins did.

With regard to this clonotype: Its antigen is unidentified.

Each CDR3 protein gets one entry in TCRdb, which reprocessed the 5' RACE reads and gives no DNA. This repertoire includes 190,000 or so distinct CDR3 sequences. This receptor was taken from a human donor with ulcerative colitis or Crohn's disease, or a healthy co-twin of an affected twin (not recorded which). This chain joins TRBV11-2 and TRBJ1-1. Material: blood. CDR3 region: CASSPGEGTEAFF.